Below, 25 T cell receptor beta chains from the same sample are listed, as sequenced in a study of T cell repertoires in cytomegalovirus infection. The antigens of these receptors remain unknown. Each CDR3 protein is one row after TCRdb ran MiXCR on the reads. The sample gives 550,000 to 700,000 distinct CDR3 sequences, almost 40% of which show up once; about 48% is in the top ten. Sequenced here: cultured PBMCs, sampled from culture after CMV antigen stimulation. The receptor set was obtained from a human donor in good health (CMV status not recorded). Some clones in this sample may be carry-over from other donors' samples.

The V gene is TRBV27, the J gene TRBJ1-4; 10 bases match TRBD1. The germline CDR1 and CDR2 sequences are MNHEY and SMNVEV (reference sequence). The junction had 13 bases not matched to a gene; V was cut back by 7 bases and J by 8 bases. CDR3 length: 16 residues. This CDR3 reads CASKSNDRGRLEKLFF. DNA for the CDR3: TGTGCCAGCAAGTCCAACGACAGGGGGCGGTTAGAAAAACTGTTTTTT.

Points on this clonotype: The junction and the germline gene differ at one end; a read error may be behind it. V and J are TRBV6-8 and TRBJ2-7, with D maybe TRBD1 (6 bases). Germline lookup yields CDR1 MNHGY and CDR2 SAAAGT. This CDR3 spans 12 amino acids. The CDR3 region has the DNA TGTGCCACCAGTACTACAGGGAACGAGCAGTACTTC. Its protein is CATSTTGNEQYF.

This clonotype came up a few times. The CDR3, as DNA: TGTGCCAGCAGCTTACGCCAGGGGGCCGGAGGGAATGGCTACACCTTC. Translated: CASSLRQGAGGNGYTF. J is TRBJ1-2 and V is TRBV7-2; TRBD1 aligns across 8 bases. Germline V gene lookup returns CDR1 SGHTA and CDR2 FQGNSA. V was clipped by 2 bases and J by 6 bases; unmatched bases: 11. The CDR3 covers 16 residues.

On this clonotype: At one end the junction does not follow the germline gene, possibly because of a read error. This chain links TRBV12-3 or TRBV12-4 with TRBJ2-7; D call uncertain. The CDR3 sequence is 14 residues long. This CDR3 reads CDSSLAPNSYEQYF. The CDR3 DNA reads TGTGACAGCAGTTTAGCTCCCAACTCCTACGAGCAGTACTTC.

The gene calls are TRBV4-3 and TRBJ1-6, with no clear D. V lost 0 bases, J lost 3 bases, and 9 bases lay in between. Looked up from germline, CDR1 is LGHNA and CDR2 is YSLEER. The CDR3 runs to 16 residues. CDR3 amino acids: CASSQDWAGYNSPLHF. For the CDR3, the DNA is TGCGCCAGCAGCCAAGATTGGGCGGGCTATAATTCACCCCTCCACTTT.

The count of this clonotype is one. CDR3 residues: CASSFDTTSTDTQYF. CDR3 in DNA: TGTGCCAGCAGTTTCGACACTACTAGCACAGATACGCAGTATTTT. The chain links TRBV12-3 or TRBV12-4 to TRBJ2-3, with D unclear. The length of the CDR3 is 15 residues. Trimming stripped 3 bases from V and 0 bases from J, with 10 bases between.

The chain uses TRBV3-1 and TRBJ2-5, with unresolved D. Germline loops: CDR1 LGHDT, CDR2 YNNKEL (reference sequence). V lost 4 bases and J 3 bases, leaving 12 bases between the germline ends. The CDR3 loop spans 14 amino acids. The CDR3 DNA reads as TGTGCCAGCAGCCGAGCGCAAACAGAAGAGACCCAGTACTTC. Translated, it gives CASSRAQTEETQYF.

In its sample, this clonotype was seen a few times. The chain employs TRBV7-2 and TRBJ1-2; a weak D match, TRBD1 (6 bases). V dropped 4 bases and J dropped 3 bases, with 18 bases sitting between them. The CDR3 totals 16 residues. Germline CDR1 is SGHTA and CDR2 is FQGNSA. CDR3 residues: CASSSGVMATDYGYTF. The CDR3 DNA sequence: TGTGCCAGCAGCTCAGGGGTGATGGCCACGGACTATGGCTACACCTTC.

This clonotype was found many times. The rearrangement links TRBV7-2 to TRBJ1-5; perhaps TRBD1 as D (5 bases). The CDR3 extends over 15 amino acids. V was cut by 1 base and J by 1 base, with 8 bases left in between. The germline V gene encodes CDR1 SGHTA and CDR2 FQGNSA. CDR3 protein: CASSLVRGSNQPQHF. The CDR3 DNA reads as TGTGCCAGCAGCTTAGTGAGGGGCAGCAATCAGCCCCAGCATTTT.

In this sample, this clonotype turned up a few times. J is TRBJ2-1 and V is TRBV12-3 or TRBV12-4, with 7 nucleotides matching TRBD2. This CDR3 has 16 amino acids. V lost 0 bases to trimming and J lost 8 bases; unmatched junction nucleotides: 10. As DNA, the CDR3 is TGTGCCAGCAGTTTAGCTTCTAGGACTAGTGTCGATGAGCAGTTCTTC. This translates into CASSLASRTSVDEQFF.

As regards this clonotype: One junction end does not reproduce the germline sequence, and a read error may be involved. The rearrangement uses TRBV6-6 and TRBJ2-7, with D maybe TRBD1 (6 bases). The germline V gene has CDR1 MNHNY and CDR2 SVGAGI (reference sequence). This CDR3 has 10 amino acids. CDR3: CASSSDRFFF. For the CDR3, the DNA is TGTGCCAGCAGTTCAGACAGGTTTTTCTTC.

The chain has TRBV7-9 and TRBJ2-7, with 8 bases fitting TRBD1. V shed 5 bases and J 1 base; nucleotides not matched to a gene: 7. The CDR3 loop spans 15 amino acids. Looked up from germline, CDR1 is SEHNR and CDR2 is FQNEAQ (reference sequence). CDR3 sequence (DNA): TGTGCCAGCAGCCACGGACAGGGCCCTTCCTACGAGCAGTACTTC. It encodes CASSHGQGPSYEQYF.

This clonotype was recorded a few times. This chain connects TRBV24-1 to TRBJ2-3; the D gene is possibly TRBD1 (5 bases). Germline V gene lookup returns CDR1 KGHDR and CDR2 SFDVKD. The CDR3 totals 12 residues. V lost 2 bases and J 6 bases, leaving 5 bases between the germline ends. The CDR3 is CATSDSGDTQYF. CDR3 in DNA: TGTGCCACCAGTGATTCAGGGGATACGCAGTATTTT.

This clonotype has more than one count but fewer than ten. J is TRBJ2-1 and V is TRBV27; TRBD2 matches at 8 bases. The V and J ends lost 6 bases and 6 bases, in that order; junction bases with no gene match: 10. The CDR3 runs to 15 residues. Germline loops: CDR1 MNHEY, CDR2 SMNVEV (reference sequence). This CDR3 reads CASRNRAGVGNEQFF. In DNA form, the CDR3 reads TGTGCCAGCAGAAACCGAGCGGGAGTGGGCAATGAGCAGTTCTTC.

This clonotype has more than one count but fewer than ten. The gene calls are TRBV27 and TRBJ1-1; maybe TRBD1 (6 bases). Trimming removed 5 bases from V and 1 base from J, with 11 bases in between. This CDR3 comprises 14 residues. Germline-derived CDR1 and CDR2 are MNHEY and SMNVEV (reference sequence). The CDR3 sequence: CASSPADRNTEAFF. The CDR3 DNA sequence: TGTGCCAGCAGTCCAGCGGACAGGAACACTGAAGCTTTCTTT.

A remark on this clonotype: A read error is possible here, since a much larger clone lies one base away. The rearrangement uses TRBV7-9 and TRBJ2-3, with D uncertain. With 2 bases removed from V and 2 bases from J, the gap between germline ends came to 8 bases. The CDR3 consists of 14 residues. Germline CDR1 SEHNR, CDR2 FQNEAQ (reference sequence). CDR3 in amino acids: CASSLNSYTDTQYF. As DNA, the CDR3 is TGTGCCAGCAGCTTAAACAGCTACACAGATACGCAGTATTTT.

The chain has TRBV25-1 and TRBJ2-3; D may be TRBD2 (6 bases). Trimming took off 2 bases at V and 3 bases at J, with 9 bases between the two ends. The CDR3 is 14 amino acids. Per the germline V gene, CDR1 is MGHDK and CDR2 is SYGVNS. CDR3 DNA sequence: TGTGCCAGCAGTGAAAGTGGGGGGACAGATACGCAGTATTTT. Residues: CASSESGGTDTQYF.

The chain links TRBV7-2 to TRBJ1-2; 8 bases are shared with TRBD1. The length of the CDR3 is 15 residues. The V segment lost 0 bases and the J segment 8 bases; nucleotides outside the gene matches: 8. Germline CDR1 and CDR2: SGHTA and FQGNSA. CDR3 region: CASSLAGRGHSGYTF. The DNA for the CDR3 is TGTGCCAGCAGCTTAGCGGGCAGGGGGCATTCGGGCTACACCTTC.

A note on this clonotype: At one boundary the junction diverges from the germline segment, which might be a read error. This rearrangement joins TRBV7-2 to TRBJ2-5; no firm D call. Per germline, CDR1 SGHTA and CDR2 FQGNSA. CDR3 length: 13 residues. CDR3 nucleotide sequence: TGTGCCAGCAGCCGAGTTAGAGAAGAGTCCCAGTACTTC. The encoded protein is CASSRVREESQYF.

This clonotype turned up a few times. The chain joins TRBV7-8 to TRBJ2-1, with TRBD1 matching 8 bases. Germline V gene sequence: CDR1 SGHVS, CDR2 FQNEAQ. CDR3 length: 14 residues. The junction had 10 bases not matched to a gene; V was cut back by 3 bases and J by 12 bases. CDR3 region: CASSFLWNQGAQFF. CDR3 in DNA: TGTGCCAGCAGCTTCTTGTGGAATCAGGGGGCGCAGTTCTTC.

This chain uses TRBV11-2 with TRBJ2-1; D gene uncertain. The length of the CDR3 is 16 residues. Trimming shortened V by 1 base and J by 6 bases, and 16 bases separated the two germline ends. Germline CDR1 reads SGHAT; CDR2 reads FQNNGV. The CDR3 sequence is CASSLAPPSSVNEQFF. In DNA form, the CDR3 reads TGTGCCAGCAGCTTAGCCCCCCCTAGTAGTGTCAATGAGCAGTTCTTC.

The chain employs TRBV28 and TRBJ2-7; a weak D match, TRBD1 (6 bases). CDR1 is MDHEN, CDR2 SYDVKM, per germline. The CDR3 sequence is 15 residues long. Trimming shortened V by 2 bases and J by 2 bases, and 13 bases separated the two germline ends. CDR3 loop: CASSLGGSGAYEQYF. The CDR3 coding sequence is TGTGCCAGCAGTTTAGGGGGATCAGGGGCCTACGAGCAGTACTTC.

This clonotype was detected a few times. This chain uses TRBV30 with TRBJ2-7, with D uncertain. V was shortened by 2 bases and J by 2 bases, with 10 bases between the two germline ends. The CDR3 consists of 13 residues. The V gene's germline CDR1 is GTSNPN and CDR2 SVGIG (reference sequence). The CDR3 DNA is TGTGCCTGGAGTTCCGGCGGTACCTACGAGCAGTACTTC. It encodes CAWSSGGTYEQYF.

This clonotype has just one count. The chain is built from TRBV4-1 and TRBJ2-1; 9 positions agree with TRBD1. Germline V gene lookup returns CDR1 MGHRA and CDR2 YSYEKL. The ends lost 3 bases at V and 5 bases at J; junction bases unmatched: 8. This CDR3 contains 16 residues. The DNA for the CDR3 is TGCGCCAGCAGCCACCCGACAGGGGGTTCAAACAATGAGCAGTTCTTC. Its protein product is CASSHPTGGSNNEQFF.

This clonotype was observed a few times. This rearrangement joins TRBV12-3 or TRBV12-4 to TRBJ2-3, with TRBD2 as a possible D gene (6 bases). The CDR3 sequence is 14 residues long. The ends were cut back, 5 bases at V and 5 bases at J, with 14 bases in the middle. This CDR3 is CASSLGLGRDTQYF. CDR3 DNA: TGTGCCAGCAGTCTGGGACTGGGCCGAGATACGCAGTATTTT.